These T cell receptor beta chains were read from a single sample in a study of cytomegalovirus exposure and HLA in healthy donors. Generated by immunoSEQ multiplex PCR, the TCRdb table keeps only in-frame clones and is missing some. The data show fewer than 200,000 clones, with more than 70% seen just once and over 1.3% held by the top ten. Material for sequencing was PBMCs. All receptors derive from a man in his 60s in good health and CMV-seronegative. The CDR3 runs from the conserved cysteine through the conserved F or W. A D gene is named only where the DNA matches it firmly. Only part of the rows carry a size: once, few, many, or a class if the clone is expanded.

j_call | clone_size | d_call | v_call | cdr3_aa | cdr3_nt
TRBJ2-1 | - | - | TRBV6-1 | CASSEGRVGVNEQFF | TGTGCCAGCAGTGAGGGTCGAGTGGGCGTCAATGAGCAGTTCTTC
TRBJ1-6 | - | - | TRBV6-5 | CASIGFSSYNSPLHF | TGTGCCAGCATCGGGTTTAGCTCCTATAATTCACCCCTCCACTTT
TRBJ2-7 | - | TRBD2 | TRBV28 | CASSRLAGASYEQYF | TGTGCCAGCAGTAGACTAGCGGGGGCCTCCTACGAGCAGTACTTC
TRBJ2-5 | - | TRBD2 | TRBV5-4 | CASSLKSGGAETQYF | TGTGCCAGCAGCTTGAAGAGCGGGGGGGCGGAGACCCAGTACTTC
TRBJ2-1 | - | - | TRBV15 | CATSRDALGGNEQFF | TGTGCCACCAGCAGAGATGCGTTAGGGGGAAATGAGCAGTTCTTC
TRBJ2-3 | - | - | TRBV30 | CAWSLTDTQYF | TGTGCCTGGAGTCTAACAGATACGCAGTATTTT
TRBJ1-4 | - | - | TRBV7-8 | CASSPLREPNEKLFF | TGTGCCAGCAGCCCGTTGCGGGAGCCAAATGAAAAACTGTTTTTT
TRBJ2-5 | - | TRBD1 | TRBV6-1 | CASSERQGAQETQYF | TGTGCCAGCAGTGAAAGACAGGGGGCCCAAGAGACCCAGTACTTC
TRBJ2-7 | - | - | TRBV7-2 | CASSFQGLGEQYF | TGTGCCAGCAGCTTCCAGGGGTTAGGCGAGCAGTACTTC
TRBJ2-7 | - | TRBD2 | TRBV10-3 | CAISESGDYYEQYF | TGTGCCATCAGTGAGTCGGGGGACTACTACGAGCAGTACTTC
TRBJ1-6 | - | - | TRBV7-9 | CASSLAGGQGNSPLHF | TGTGCCAGCAGCTTAGCGGGGGGGCAGGGTAATTCACCCCTCCACTTT
TRBJ2-5 | - | TRBD1 | TRBV7-2 | CASSLGGTGKETQYF | TGTGCCAGCAGCTTAGGGGGGACAGGGAAAGAGACCCAGTACTTC
TRBJ2-5 | - | - | TRBV15 | CATRVGGSFETQYF | TGTGCCACCAGAGTCGGGGGATCCTTTGAGACCCAGTACTTC
TRBJ1-1 | - | - | TRBV18 | CASSPNNILLGRGDTEAFF | TGTGCCAGCTCACCAAATAACATCCTTCTTGGGAGGGGCGACACTGAAGCTTTCTTT
TRBJ1-2 | - | - | TRBV27 | CASSFGGRYGYTF | TGTGCCAGCAGTTTTGGGGGCCGCTATGGCTACACCTTC
TRBJ2-5 | - | - | TRBV30 | CAYTPSPGQETQYF | TGTGCCTATACCCCCTCCCCAGGGCAAGAGACCCAGTACTTC
TRBJ2-1 | - | - | TRBV9 | CASSSGDESGNEQFF | TGTGCCAGCAGCTCAGGGGACGAGAGCGGCAATGAGCAGTTCTTC
TRBJ1-3 | - | - | TRBV7-2 | CASSLVGSGAGNTIYF | TGTGCCAGCAGCTTAGTAGGTTCAGGGGCTGGAAACACCATATATTTT
TRBJ2-7 | - | - | TRBV6-1 | CASSETGTIYEQYF | TGTGCCAGCAGTGAAACAGGGACTATCTACGAGCAGTACTTC
TRBJ2-5 | few | - | TRBV13 | CASSFWGPETQYF | TGTGCCAGCAGCTTTTGGGGGCCAGAGACCCAGTACTTC
TRBJ1-5 | - | - | TRBV7-9 | CASSSVQGNQPQHF | TGTGCCAGCAGCTCGGTGCAGGGCAATCAGCCCCAGCATTTT
TRBJ1-2 | - | - | TRBV30 | CAWAKQGRPNYGYTF | TGTGCCTGGGCGAAGCAGGGGCGTCCGAACTATGGCTACACCTTC
TRBJ2-2 | - | TRBD2 | TRBV9 | CASSPTLGLAGKTGELFF | TGTGCCAGCAGCCCTACGCTTGGACTAGCGGGCAAAACCGGGGAGCTGTTTTTT
TRBJ1-2 | - | - | TRBV27 | CASSSWLDYGYTF | TGTGCCAGCAGCTCGTGGCTGGACTATGGCTACACCTTC
TRBJ2-7 | - | TRBD1 | TRBV19 | CASSLRRDRGTYEQYF | TGTGCCAGTAGCTTGAGACGGGACAGGGGAACCTACGAGCAGTACTTC
TRBJ1-5 | - | - | TRBV6-4 | CATDQPQHF | TGTGCCACCGATCAGCCCCAGCATTTT
TRBJ2-7 | - | TRBD2 | TRBV29-1 | CSVESVTSGSYEQYF | TGCAGCGTTGAATCCGTGACTAGCGGTTCCTACGAGCAGTACTTC
TRBJ2-7 | - | TRBD1 | TRBV19 | CASSKSGTGLEQYF | TGTGCCAGTAGTAAGTCCGGGACAGGGCTCGAGCAGTACTTC
TRBJ2-7 | - | - | TRBV9 | CASSVGDNLYEQYF | TGTGCCAGCAGCGTTGGGGACAACCTCTACGAGCAGTACTTC
TRBJ2-1 | - | TRBD2 | TRBV6-6 | CASSPRTSGSPNEQFF | TGTGCCAGCAGTCCCAGGACTAGCGGGAGCCCCAATGAGCAGTTCTTC